A selection of T cell receptor beta chains follows, all from one sample in a study of blood T cell repertoires in COVID-19. The assay was immunoSEQ multiplex PCR, and TCRdb's table has in-frame clones only and misses some. The sample has roughly 190,000 clones, 94% seen once; the top ten hold 0.76%. The material sequenced was peripheral blood. The origin of the receptors is a man in his thirties or forties with COVID-19, enrolled during active disease. Both conserved end residues are part of each CDR3.

j_call | v_call | cdr3_aa
TRBJ2-2 | TRBV3-1/TRBV3-2 | CASSHWRGPNTGELFF
TRBJ1-6 | TRBV6-5 | CASRGTHDSPLHF
TRBJ2-2 | TRBV6-5 | CASRLGQTGELFF
TRBJ2-2 | TRBV12-5 | CASGLVSMGDGTGELFF
TRBJ2-1 | TRBV11-3 | CASSLEASLAGALLDEQFF
TRBJ1-2 | TRBV2 | CASSEGTGRGYTF
TRBJ2-7 | TRBV5-6 | CASSFRVGGEQYF
TRBJ1-2 | TRBV18 | CASLGQGAYGYTF
TRBJ1-1 | TRBV9 | CASSVAGASGEAFF
TRBJ1-2 | TRBV3-1/TRBV3-2 | CASSHQQANYGYTF
TRBJ2-1 | TRBV6-5 | CASSYQSKGKRHEQFF
TRBJ1-1 | TRBV12-3/TRBV12-4 | CASSPTNTEAFF
TRBJ2-5 | TRBV19 | CASSITSGQGEETQYF
TRBJ2-7 | TRBV7-2 | CASSLAGRGISYEQYF
TRBJ2-2 | TRBV3-1/TRBV3-2 | CARSAGGQGSGELFF
TRBJ1-2 | TRBV6-6 | CASSYSRGLGNYGYTF
TRBJ2-5 | TRBV10-3 | CAIQQGIGETQYF
TRBJ1-2 | TRBV28 | CASSLGEEIYGYTF
TRBJ2-7 | TRBV9 | CASSVGGDSYEQYF